Listed here are 8 T cell receptor beta chains from one sample, sequenced in a study of shared clonotypes between healthy human individuals. Generated by immunoSEQ multiplex PCR, the TCRdb table keeps only in-frame clones and is missing some. The repertoire holds over 2 million clones, with 85% to 95% as singletons. The sample comprised naive CD4+ T cells sorted from blood. Subset meaning: CD45RA+ positively selected. The source of these receptors is a man younger than 35 in good health.

This clone was detected only once. The rearrangement joins TRBV7-8 to TRBJ2-1; TRBD2 agrees at 14 bases. This CDR3 comprises 15 residues. Germline-derived CDR1 and CDR2 are SGHVS and FQNEAQ. V lost 5 bases and J lost 9; bases outside the gene matches: 6. Written as DNA, the CDR3 is TGTGCCAGCAGCCCGGGACTAGCGGGGGTGATTGAGCAGTTCTTC. Its translation is CASSPGLAGVIEQFF.

The V and J genes are TRBV7-2 and TRBJ1-5, with D hard to call. V lost 3 bases to trimming and J lost 1 base, with 10 bases between them. Germline CDR1 is SGHTA and CDR2 is FQGNSA. CDR3 length: 15 amino acids. The CDR3 DNA reads TGTGCCAGCAGCTTGAGTACCAGGAGCAATCAGCCCCAGCATTTT. Its translation is CASSLSTRSNQPQHF.

The DNA of the CDR3 is TGTGCCAGCAGCTTGGACCGTGGGAACTATGGCTACACCTTC. This codes for CASSLDRGNYGYTF. The chain has TRBV5-8 and TRBJ1-2; D remains unclear. Trimming pared 0 bases from V and 2 bases from J, leaving 8 bases between. The V gene's germline CDR1 is SGHTS and CDR2 YDEGEE. CDR3 size: 14 residues.

The rearrangement joins TRBV10-2 to TRBJ1-1; the D gene is possibly TRBD1 (5 bases). Trimming left V 3 bases short and J 6 bases short, with 11 bases between. The CDR3 runs 13 residues. CDR1 WSHSY and CDR2 SAAADI come from the germline V gene. This CDR3 is CASSDGGAAEAFF. The CDR3 DNA reads TGCGCCAGCAGTGATGGCGGGGCAGCTGAAGCTTTCTTT.

The V and J genes are TRBV5-1 and TRBJ1-6; the D gene is possibly TRBD1 (6 bases). This CDR3 contains 14 residues. The germline gives CDR1 SGHRS, CDR2 YFSETQ. V dropped 4 bases and J dropped 6 bases, with 11 bases sitting between them. The DNA of the CDR3 is TGCGCCAGCAGCCCGGACAGCGCTAATTCACCCCTCCACTTT. Amino acids: CASSPDSANSPLHF.

This clone is a singleton in its sample. The rearrangement joins TRBV19 to TRBJ1-2; 7 bases fit TRBD1. The trim removed 5 bases at V and 5 bases at J, leaving 5 bases unmatched. Germline CDR1 is LNHDA and CDR2 is SQIVND (reference sequence). CDR3 length: 13 residues. The CDR3 DNA reads as TGTGCCAGTAGTCCAGGACAGGAGTATGGCTACACCTTC. Residues: CASSPGQEYGYTF.

Notes on this clone: One end of the junction is discordant with germline, which a read error may explain. The V call is TRBV5-1, the J call TRBJ2-7; D may be TRBD1 (6 bases). Germline CDR1 reads SGHRS; CDR2 reads YFSETQ. The CDR3 totals 15 residues. DNA of the CDR3: TGCGCCGGCAGCTTGGGGCAGGGGAGCTCCTACGAGCAGTACTTC. Translation: CAGSLGQGSSYEQYF.

The chain combines TRBV28 with TRBJ2-3; possible D gene TRBD1, 5 bases. In germline, CDR1 is MDHEN, CDR2 SYDVKM. V lost 5 bases to trimming and J lost 4 bases, with 10 bases between them. The CDR3 runs 13 residues. This chain's CDR3 is CASSLRQPDTQYF. DNA of the CDR3: TGTGCCAGCAGTCTAAGACAGCCAGATACGCAGTATTTT.